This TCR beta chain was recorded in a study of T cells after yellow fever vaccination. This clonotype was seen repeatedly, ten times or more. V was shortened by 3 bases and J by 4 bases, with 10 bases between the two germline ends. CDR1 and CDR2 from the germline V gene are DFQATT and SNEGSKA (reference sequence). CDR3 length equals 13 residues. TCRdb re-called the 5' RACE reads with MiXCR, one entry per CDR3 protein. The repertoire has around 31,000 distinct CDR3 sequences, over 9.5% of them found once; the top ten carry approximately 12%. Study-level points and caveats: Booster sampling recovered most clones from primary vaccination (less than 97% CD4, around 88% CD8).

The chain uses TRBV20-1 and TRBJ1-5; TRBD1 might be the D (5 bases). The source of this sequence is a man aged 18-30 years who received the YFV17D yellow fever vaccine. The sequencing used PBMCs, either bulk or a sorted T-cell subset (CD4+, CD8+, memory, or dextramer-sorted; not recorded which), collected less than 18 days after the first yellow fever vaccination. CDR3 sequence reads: CSASQGGNQPQHF. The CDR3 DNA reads TGCAGTGCTAGCCAGGGCGGAAATCAGCCCCAGCATTTT.